The next 15 T cell receptor beta chains were all read from a single sample in a study of T cell responses to AZD1222 COVID-19 vaccine. Data came from immunoSEQ multiplex PCR; TCRdb stores just in-frame clones and leaves some out. This sample has under 150,000 clones, with 90% to 95% found just once. This specimen consisted of peripheral blood, obtained on day 0 of AZD1222 vaccination. All receptors derive from an adult in good health.

CDR3 coding DNA: TGTGCCAGTAGACCGGGACAGGCGACCTACGAGCAGTACTTC. This gives the protein CASRPGQATYEQYF. The J gene is TRBJ2-7, the V gene TRBV2, with 8 bases matching TRBD1. The V and J ends lost 9 bases and 2 bases, in that order; junction bases with no gene match: 9. The V gene's germline CDR1 is SNHLY and CDR2 FYNNEI. The CDR3 consists of 14 residues.

The chain links TRBV3-1 (or the pseudogene TRBV3-2) to TRBJ2-1; 10 nucleotides align to TRBD2. This CDR3 comprises 20 residues. Looked up from germline, CDR1 is LGHDT and CDR2 is YNNKEL (reference sequence). J gave up 3 bases and V 3 bases, and 17 bases lay outside the gene matches. The CDR3 loop is CASSHSENPTTSGDYNEQFF. CDR3 sequence (DNA): TGTGCCAGCAGCCACTCCGAGAACCCCACCACTAGCGGGGACTACAATGAGCAGTTCTTC.

The count of this clone is one. The V call is TRBV11-2, the J call TRBJ1-6; maybe TRBD1 (6 bases). Per germline, CDR1 SGHAT and CDR2 FQNNGV. CDR3 length: 14 residues. The V gene lost 1 base and the J gene lost 10 bases, with 11 bases spanning the gap. The CDR3 reads CASSLGTDQSPLHF. The CDR3, as DNA: TGTGCCAGCAGCTTAGGGACAGACCAATCACCCCTCCACTTT.

The V call is TRBV4-2, the J call TRBJ2-7; 8 bases agree with TRBD2. CDR1 and CDR2 (germline): LGHNA, YNFKEQ. V was clipped by 4 bases and J by 3 bases; unmatched bases: 14. The CDR3 runs 17 residues. CDR3 sequence: CASSREPSGLGFYEQYF. Here the CDR3 DNA reads TGTGCCAGCAGCCGAGAGCCATCGGGACTAGGTTTCTACGAGCAGTACTTC.

The chain recombines TRBV7-8 with TRBJ2-1; 10 bases are shared with TRBD2. This CDR3 has 15 amino acids. The V segment lost 5 bases and the J segment 3 bases; nucleotides outside the gene matches: 4. Germline-derived CDR1 and CDR2 are SGHVS and FQNEAQ. CDR3 amino acids: CASSDGLAVYNEQFF. DNA of the CDR3: TGTGCCAGCAGCGACGGACTAGCGGTCTACAATGAGCAGTTCTTC.

The CDR3 loop reads CARSRDLYEQYF. CDR3 sequence (DNA): TGTGCCAGAAGCCGGGACCTCTACGAGCAGTACTTC. The V call is TRBV5-3, the J call TRBJ2-7; D is tentatively TRBD1 or TRBD2 (5 bases each). TRBV5-3 is assigned to the ORF class and has an uncertain function. Trimming stripped 4 bases from V and 3 bases from J, with 8 bases between. This CDR3 is built from 12 residues.

This clone was seen only once. The gene calls are TRBV27 and TRBJ2-5; 7 nucleotides line up with TRBD2. The CDR3 extends over 17 amino acids. With 6 bases clipped from V and 5 bases from J, the junction kept 18 bases outside the gene matches. The germline CDR1 and CDR2 sequences are MNHEY and SMNVEV (reference sequence). Here the CDR3 reads CASRPVDGGLSLETQYF. CDR3 DNA: TGTGCCAGCAGGCCAGTAGACGGGGGACTATCGCTTGAGACCCAGTACTTC.

The chain couples TRBV19 to TRBJ2-1, with 8 bases fitting TRBD1. This CDR3 is built from 15 residues. V dropped 1 base and J dropped 5; count of bases not matched to a gene: 4. Per the germline V gene, CDR1 is LNHDA and CDR2 is SQIVND (reference sequence). The CDR3 sequence is CASSIGTGGNNEQFF. The CDR3, as DNA: TGTGCCAGTAGTATAGGTACAGGGGGTAACAATGAGCAGTTCTTC.

The chain has TRBV6-5 and TRBJ1-1, with 12 bases fitting TRBD1. The germline CDR1 and CDR2 sequences are MNHEY and SVGAGI. Germline trimming cut 6 bases from V and 8 bases from J; bases unmatched to any gene: 4. There are 13 residues in the CDR3. The CDR3 DNA sequence: TGTGCCAGCAGGAGGGACAGGGGGCTAGAAGCTTTCTTT. Its protein is CASRRDRGLEAFF.

The chain is built from TRBV7-6 and TRBJ2-1; D unclear. The ends were cut back, 2 bases at V and 5 bases at J, with 10 bases in the middle. CDR3 length equals 14 residues. Germline V gene sequence: CDR1 SGHVS, CDR2 FNYEAQ. CDR3 sequence: CASSLSDNHNEQFF. The CDR3 coding sequence is TGTGCCAGCAGCTTATCCGACAACCACAATGAGCAGTTCTTC.

The genes are TRBV19 and TRBJ2-2; TRBD1 aligns across 7 bases. V shed 4 bases and J 1 base; nucleotides not matched to a gene: 6. The CDR3 extends over 16 amino acids. Germline CDR1 reads LNHDA; CDR2 reads SQIVND (reference sequence). CDR3 nucleotides: TGTGCCAGTAGTAGAGGGGACAGTAAGAACACCGGGGAGCTGTTTTTT. Amino acids: CASSRGDSKNTGELFF.

The chain combines TRBV4-1 with TRBJ1-1, with D perhaps TRBD1 (5 bases). The V and J ends lost 1 base and 8 bases respectively, with 11 bases between them. This CDR3 has 13 amino acids. Germline V lookup: CDR1 MGHRA, CDR2 YSYEKL. The CDR3 DNA sequence: TGCGCCAGCAGCCAAGGCAGGGCCCTAGAAGCTTTCTTT. It is translated as CASSQGRALEAFF.

This clone was seen a single time. CDR3 in DNA: TGCAGCGTTGAGTCGGGACCCCAAGAGACCCAGTACTTC. Translated: CSVESGPQETQYF. The chain joins TRBV29-1 to TRBJ2-5, with D perhaps given as TRBD1 or TRBD2 (5 bases each). Trimming removed 3 bases at V and 1 base at J, with 9 bases between. Germline CDR1 is SQVTM and CDR2 is ANQGSEA. CDR3 length: 13 amino acids. Full variable domain (remainder filled in from reference TRBV29-1 and TRBJ2-5): SAVISQKPSRDICQRGTSLTIQCQVDSQVTMMFWYRQQPGQSLTLIATANQGSEATYESGFVIDKFPISRPNLTFSTLTVSNMSPEDSSIYLCSVESGPQETQYFGPGTRLLVL.

The chain recombines TRBV5-4 with TRBJ1-2, with D maybe TRBD1 (5 bases). Germline values: CDR1 SGHNT, CDR2 YYREEE (reference sequence). The CDR3 spans 12 residues. Trimming took off 3 bases at V and 5 bases at J, with 8 bases between the two ends. DNA of the CDR3: TGTGCCAGCAGCTCAGGGACTTATGGCTACACCTTC. Protein product: CASSSGTYGYTF.

This chain uses TRBV11-1 with TRBJ2-7, with unresolved D. V dropped 1 base and J dropped 1 base, with 11 bases sitting between them. This CDR3 is 15 amino acids long. Per germline, CDR1 SGHAT and CDR2 FQDESV (reference sequence). CDR3 loop: CASSLEVGPSYEQYF. The CDR3 bases are TGTGCCAGCAGCTTAGAAGTTGGCCCGTCCTACGAGCAGTACTTC. The full variable domain, its missing parts supplied by reference TRBV11-1 and TRBJ2-7, is EAEVAQSPRYKITEKSQAVAFWCDPISGHATLYWYRQILGQGPELLVQFQDESVVDDSQLPKDRFSAERLKGVDSTLKIQPAELGDSAMYLCASSLEVGPSYEQYFGPGTRLTVT.